The 6 T cell receptor beta chains in this list originate from one sample, sequenced in a study of cytomegalovirus exposure and HLA in healthy donors. Primers: 60 Vbeta forward and 13 Jbeta reverse. The data were produced by immunoSEQ multiplex PCR, yet TCRdb's version contains in-frame clones alone and is incomplete. The repertoire consists of fewer than 120,000 clones, with over 60% occurring once and the leading ten covering 13%. Sequencing was carried out using PBMCs. The receptors stem from a young man in good health and CMV-seropositive.

The sample holds a few counts of this clone. The chain links TRBV25-1 to TRBJ2-5; D gene unclear. Germline loops: CDR1 MGHDK, CDR2 SYGVNS. The CDR3 is 14 residues long. The V end was cut by 2 bases, the J end by 0 bases, with 7 bases between. In nucleotides, the CDR3 is TGTGCCAGCAGTGAAGCGGTGTACCAAGAGACCCAGTACTTC. This codes for CASSEAVYQETQYF.

The V and J genes are TRBV11-2 and TRBJ2-5; D call uncertain. Germline CDR1 reads SGHAT; CDR2 reads FQNNGV. CDR3 length: 16 amino acids. The V end was cut by 3 bases, the J end by 2 bases, with 16 bases between. CDR3: CASSFSPTMPQETQYF. CDR3 sequence (DNA): TGTGCCAGCAGCTTCTCCCCAACTATGCCGCAAGAGACCCAGTACTTC.

The count of this clone is one. J is TRBJ2-3 and V is TRBV6-5, with 8 nucleotides matching TRBD2. CDR3 length: 15 amino acids. The ends lost 5 bases at V and 0 bases at J; junction bases unmatched: 4. In germline, CDR1 is MNHEY, CDR2 SVGAGI. Written as DNA, the CDR3 is TGTGCCAGCAGTGCAAGGACTAGCAGCACAGATACGCAGTATTTT. This translates into CASSARTSSTDTQYF.

This clone showed up just a few times. In DNA, the CDR3 is TGTGCCTGGAGCGTCCACGGGGGGGCTAGGGAGACCCAGTACTTC. Translation gives CAWSVHGGARETQYF. The genes are TRBV30 and TRBJ2-5, with 8 positions matching TRBD2. This CDR3 is 15 amino acids long. Germline lookup yields CDR1 GTSNPN and CDR2 SVGIG (reference sequence). With V trimmed by 3 bases and J by 5 bases, 11 bases remained unmatched. The complete variable domain, with remaining parts taken from reference TRBV30 and TRBJ2-5, reads SQTIHQWPATLVQPVGSPLSLECTVEGTSNPNLYWYRQAAGRGLQLLFYSVGIGQISSEVPQNLSASRPQDRQFILSSKKLLLSDSGFYLCAWSVHGGARETQYFGPGTRLLVL.

The chain has TRBV7-6 and TRBJ2-2, with unresolved D. CDR1 and CDR2 (germline): SGHVS, FNYEAQ. The CDR3 sequence is 15 residues long. The V end lost 5 bases, the J end lost 5 bases, and 15 bases lay between the germline ends. The CDR3 is CASSRGSLRTGELFF. Here the CDR3 DNA reads TGTGCCAGCAGCCGCGGCTCCTTGCGGACCGGGGAGCTGTTTTTT. Full variable domain (rest looked up from reference TRBV7-6 and TRBJ2-2): GAGVSQSPRYKVTKRGQDVALRCDPISGHVSLYWYRQALGQGPEFLTYFNYEAQQDKSGLPNDRFSAERPEGSISTLTIQRTEQRDSAMYRCASSRGSLRTGELFFGEGSRLTVL.

This clone was counted between two and nine times. CDR3 DNA: TGTGCCAGCAGGACTAGCGGGGGGACCTACGAGCAGTACTTC. It is translated as CASRTSGGTYEQYF. The chain uses TRBV28 and TRBJ2-7; 13 nucleotides align to TRBD2. The CDR3 loop spans 14 amino acids. Germline V lookup: CDR1 MDHEN, CDR2 SYDVKM. V lost 6 bases to trimming and J lost 2 bases; unmatched junction nucleotides: 1.